This TCR beta chain stems from a study of T-cell reconstitution after alpha-beta-depleted transplantation in children. This clonotype was detected only a few times. Its antigen is not known. The germline gives CDR1 SGHAT, CDR2 FQNNGV. Trimming took off 6 bases at V and 1 base at J, with 14 bases between the two ends. CDR3 size: 15 residues. Study-wide results and limits: Certain patients had high TCRbeta diversity at day 60, and it came from recipient T cells and thymic progenitors that survived. By about two months after transplant, alpha-beta T cells reportedly arose from several hundred graft clones that had expanded. Hyperexpanded clones declined; after one year, newly produced T cells mostly supplied diversity.

The authors prepared the TCRbeta library with unique molecular identifiers. From the PCR reads, TCRdb called clonotypes with MiXCR, one entry per CDR3 protein. The sample includes over 200,000 distinct CDR3 sequences, around a sixth seen only once; the top ten take about two fifths. The chain recombines TRBV11-2 with TRBJ2-3, with D uncertain. The receptor was derived from a male patient between 2 and 15 years old who had a stem cell transplant for acute lymphoblastic leukemia, so the T cells may come from the graft donor. Sequencing was performed on PBMCs, mostly from graft donor cells, taken 360 days after TCRalphabeta/CD19-depleted stem cell transplant. The CDR3: CASRLSISGTDTQYF. CDR3 DNA: TGTGCCAGCAGGTTATCAATCTCCGGCACAGATACGCAGTATTTT.